The 28 T cell receptor beta chains reported below all come from one sample, sequenced in a study of monozygotic twins with inflammatory bowel disease (dated by TCRdb to about 2019). The library was prepared using 5' RACE. Sequencer: Illumina HiSeq 2500. TCRdb reprocessed the reads; each CDR3 protein sequence makes one entry, and DNA is unavailable. The sample's clone listing holds some 200,000 distinct CDR3 sequences. Clones ranked in the top ten supply roughly 1.5% of the sample. Source material: blood. Receptors were obtained from a human donor with ulcerative colitis or Crohn's disease, or a healthy co-twin of an affected twin (not recorded which).

The chain links TRBV5-1 to TRBJ1-1. CDR1 is SGHRS and CDR2 is YFSETQ in the germline V gene. The CDR3 has 16 amino acids. This CDR3 is CASSLGPGVMNTEAFF.

This chain connects TRBV7-3 to TRBJ2-6; TCRdb designates TRBD1, a call that cannot be tested without DNA. The CDR3 totals 16 residues. The V gene's germline CDR1 is SGHTA and CDR2 FQGTGA. This CDR3 is CASSLATGAGANVLTF.

The chain couples TRBV6-5 to TRBJ2-2. This CDR3 region has 13 residues. In germline, CDR1 is MNHEY, CDR2 SVGAGI. CDR3 in amino acids: CASSYQTGGELFF.

This sequence joins TRBV6-1 and TRBJ2-1; as DNA is missing, the TRBD1 call by TCRdb cannot be tested. The germline CDR1 and CDR2 sequences are MNHNS and SASEGT. The CDR3 has 15 amino acids. The CDR3 sequence is CASAQRGRSYNEQFF.

V usage is TRBV18 and J usage is TRBJ2-2; without DNA, the TCRdb call of TRBD1 cannot be checked. CDR3 size: 13 residues. In germline, CDR1 is KGHSH, CDR2 LQKENI. CDR3 in amino acids: CASSPDSTGELFF.

This chain joins TRBV5-1 and TRBJ2-5; TCRdb outputs TRBD1, but without DNA this stays unchecked. This CDR3 comprises 15 residues. CDR1 and CDR2 from the germline V gene are SGHRS and YFSETQ. The CDR3 region is CASSLVRQGMETQYF.

This rearrangement joins TRBV5-6 to TRBJ1-2; TCRdb indicates TRBD1, and absent DNA this call remains unverified. This CDR3 is built from 11 residues. CDR1 and CDR2 (germline): SGHDT, YYEEEE. The CDR3 spells CASSAAGRPTF.

The rearrangement uses TRBV12-3 or TRBV12-4 and TRBJ1-5. The CDR3 totals 15 residues. CDR3 region: CASSSVSWSNQPQHF.

V is TRBV12-3 or TRBV12-4 and J is TRBJ2-7; the TRBD1 assignment by TCRdb is unverifiable without DNA. The CDR3 sequence is 14 residues long. CDR3 sequence: CASSVGQSSYEQYF.

The chain links TRBV5-1 to TRBJ2-5. Germline loops: CDR1 SGHRS, CDR2 YFSETQ. The length of the CDR3 is 15 residues. The CDR3 protein is CASSPHSKPQETQYF. The entire variable domain, with the rest obtained from reference TRBV5-1 and TRBJ2-5, is as follows: KAGVTQTPRYLIKTRGQQVTLSCSPISGHRSVSWYQQTPGQGLQFLFEYFSETQRNKGNFPGRFSGRQFSNSRSEMNVSTLELGDSALYLCASSPHSKPQETQYFGPGTRLLVL.

The chain joins TRBV6-1 to TRBJ2-7. The CDR3 has 11 amino acids. Looked up from germline, CDR1 is MNHNS and CDR2 is SASEGT. The CDR3 reads CASSVGYEQYF.

This chain uses TRBV27 with TRBJ1-4; without DNA, the TCRdb call of TRBD1 cannot be checked. The germline CDR1 and CDR2 sequences are MNHEY and SMNVEV (reference sequence). This CDR3 has 15 residues. CDR3 in amino acids: CASSLSGPLGEKLFF. Full variable domain (rest looked up from reference TRBV27 and TRBJ1-4): EAQVTQNPRYLITVTGKKLTVTCSQNMNHEYMSWYRQDPGLGLRQIYYSMNVEVTDKGDVPEGYKVSRKEKRNFPLILESPSPNQTSLYFCASSLSGPLGEKLFFGSGTQLSVL.

The gene calls are TRBV5-1 and TRBJ1-2. CDR1 SGHRS and CDR2 YFSETQ come from the germline V gene. The CDR3 runs to 12 residues. The CDR3 loop reads CASSLQGLGYTF.

This rearrangement joins TRBV7-2 to TRBJ1-3; the D call from TCRdb, TRBD1, cannot be confirmed without DNA. The length of the CDR3 is 20 residues. Germline-derived CDR1 and CDR2 are SGHTA and FQGNSA. The CDR3 loop reads CASSLAFPTADRAKGNTIYF.

The rearrangement joins TRBV5-1 to TRBJ2-2. The CDR3 is 12 residues long. Germline CDR1 SGHRS, CDR2 YFSETQ. The CDR3 loop reads CASRTNTGELFF.

The chain recombines TRBV5-1 with TRBJ1-2; the TRBD1 assignment by TCRdb is unverifiable without DNA. The germline gives CDR1 SGHRS, CDR2 YFSETQ. This CDR3 has 13 residues. The CDR3 loop reads CASSPNREGGYTF.

The rearrangement joins TRBV19 to TRBJ1-6; the D gene TCRdb calls, TRBD1, cannot be checked with no DNA. The germline V gene encodes CDR1 LNHDA and CDR2 SQIVND (reference sequence). The CDR3 has 15 residues. The CDR3: CATMGQAGANSPLHF.

The chain couples TRBV7-8 to TRBJ2-6. The germline gives CDR1 SGHVS, CDR2 FQNEAQ. This CDR3 is built from 14 residues. The CDR3: CASSFLGGANVLTF.

This chain joins TRBV3-1 and TRBJ2-6; with no DNA, the TCRdb D assignment of TRBD1 cannot be verified. This CDR3 region has 16 residues. The V gene's germline CDR1 is LGHDT and CDR2 YNNKEL (reference sequence). CDR3 protein: CASSQDPVWDRGVLTF.

The chain employs TRBV19 and TRBJ1-3. The CDR3 consists of 17 residues. In germline, CDR1 is LNHDA, CDR2 SQIVND (reference sequence). The CDR3 protein is CASSLQGEGLSGNTIYF.

This chain uses TRBV11-2 with TRBJ2-1; TCRdb selects TRBD1, and the lack of DNA leaves this call unchecked. The CDR3 extends over 20 amino acids. Germline values: CDR1 SGHAT, CDR2 FQNNGV. CDR3 protein: CASSSPGQVVPLSSYNEQFF.

CDR3 residues: CASSPLSGTEAFF. The rearrangement links TRBV18 to TRBJ1-1; TCRdb lists TRBD1, though no DNA is available to test this call. The CDR3 runs 13 residues. The V gene's germline CDR1 is KGHSH and CDR2 LQKENI.

The genes are TRBV7-2 and TRBJ1-2; TCRdb's assignment of TRBD1 cannot be checked, as there is no DNA. Looked up from germline, CDR1 is SGHTA and CDR2 is FQGNSA. The CDR3 sequence is 15 residues long. CDR3 amino acids: CASSLDRGLPYGYTF.

The genes are TRBV5-1 and TRBJ2-2; the D call of TRBD2 rests on TCRdb alone, since no DNA is present to check it. Per the germline V gene, CDR1 is SGHRS and CDR2 is YFSETQ. The CDR3 has 15 amino acids. The CDR3 loop is CASSLSEGNTGELFF.

The chain has TRBV6-1 and TRBJ1-5. The CDR3 is 15 amino acids. CDR1 is MNHNS and CDR2 is SASEGT in the germline V gene. CDR3 sequence reads: CASSEERRDNQPQHF.

This chain joins TRBV15 and TRBJ2-3; TCRdb selects TRBD2, and the lack of DNA leaves this call unchecked. The CDR3 runs 16 residues. Looked up from germline, CDR1 is LNHNV and CDR2 is YYDKDF (reference sequence). This CDR3 is CATSRDARLFTDTQYF.

The chain combines TRBV20-1 with TRBJ1-1; TCRdb reports TRBD1, a call that lacks DNA to check it against. The CDR3 spans 15 residues. Looked up from germline, CDR1 is DFQATT and CDR2 is SNEGSKA (reference sequence). The CDR3 spells CSARDRRGVGAEAFF.

V usage is TRBV7-9 and J usage is TRBJ2-7; absent DNA, TCRdb's TRBD1 call cannot be checked. CDR1 and CDR2 from the germline V gene are SEHNR and FQNEAQ (reference sequence). This CDR3 contains 15 residues. CDR3 loop: CASSLVDRGTYEQYF.